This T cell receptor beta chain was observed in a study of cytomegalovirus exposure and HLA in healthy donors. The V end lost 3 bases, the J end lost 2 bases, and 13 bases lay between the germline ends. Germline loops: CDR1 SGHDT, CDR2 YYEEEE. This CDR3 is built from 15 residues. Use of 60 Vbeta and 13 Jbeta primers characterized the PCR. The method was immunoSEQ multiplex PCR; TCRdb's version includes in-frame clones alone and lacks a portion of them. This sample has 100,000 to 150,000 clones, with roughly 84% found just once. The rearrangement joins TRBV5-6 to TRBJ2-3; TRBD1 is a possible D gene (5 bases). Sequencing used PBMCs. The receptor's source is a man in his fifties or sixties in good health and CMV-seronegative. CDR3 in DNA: TGTGCCAGCAGCTACGACAGATATCACACAGATACGCAGTATTTT. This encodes CASSYDRYHTDTQYF.